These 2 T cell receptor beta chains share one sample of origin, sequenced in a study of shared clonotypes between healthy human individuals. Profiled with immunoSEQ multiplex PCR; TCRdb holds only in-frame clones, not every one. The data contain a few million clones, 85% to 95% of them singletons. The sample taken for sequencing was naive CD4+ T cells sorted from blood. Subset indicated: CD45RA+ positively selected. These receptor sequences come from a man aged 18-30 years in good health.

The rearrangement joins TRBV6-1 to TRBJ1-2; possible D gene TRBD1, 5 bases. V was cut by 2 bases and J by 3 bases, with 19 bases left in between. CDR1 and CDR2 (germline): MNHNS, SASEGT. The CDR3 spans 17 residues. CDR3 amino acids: CASSELGFGATYYGYTF. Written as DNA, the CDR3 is TGTGCCAGCAGTGAATTGGGGTTTGGGGCGACCTACTATGGCTACACCTTC.

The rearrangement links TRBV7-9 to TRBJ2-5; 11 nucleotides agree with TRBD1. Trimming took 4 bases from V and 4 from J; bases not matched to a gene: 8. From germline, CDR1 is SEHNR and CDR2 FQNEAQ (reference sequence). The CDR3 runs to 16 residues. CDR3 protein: CASSYLPGTGGETQYF. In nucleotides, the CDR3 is TGTGCCAGCAGCTACTTGCCCGGGACAGGGGGAGAGACCCAGTACTTC.